This entry lists 7 T cell receptor beta chains sequenced from one sample in a study of siplizumab effects on memory and regulatory T cells (dated by TCRdb to about 2019). The library came from the immunoSEQ multiplex PCR assay. Drawn from immuneACCESS, this table holds only the in-frame rearrangements with V and J called that TCRdb kept. Clones are partly lost; checked studies trace under half to an unresolved V gene and leave the rest unexplained. The sample table holds roughly 120,000 clones, of which less than 95% were seen once. The ten largest make up approximately 1.8% of the sample. The sequenced material came from non-Treg CD4+ T cells sorted from blood. The cell subset or site label of this sample denotes: FACS-sorted unstimulated CD4+ non-regulatory T cells. Source of these receptors: a human donor in good health.

This chain links TRBV14 with TRBJ2-1, with 12 bases lining up with TRBD2. After removal of 3 bases from V and 4 bases from J, the junction contained 1 base not matched to a gene. Germline values: CDR1 SGHDN, CDR2 FVKESK. This CDR3 has 15 residues. The CDR3 DNA sequence: TGTGCCAGCAGCCAGCTAGCGGGAGGGTACAATGAGCAGTTCTTC. Amino acids: CASSQLAGGYNEQFF.

V usage is TRBV18 and J usage is TRBJ1-1; D remains unclear. This CDR3 spans 14 amino acids. Germline lookup yields CDR1 KGHSH and CDR2 LQKENI. Deletions cut 0 bases from V and 0 bases from J, with 5 bases between. The CDR3 DNA reads TGTGCCAGCTCACCACCTAACTTGAACACTGAAGCTTTCTTT. This encodes CASSPPNLNTEAFF.

The rearrangement uses TRBV30 and TRBJ2-7; D might be TRBD1 (6 bases). The CDR3 totals 14 residues. V gave up 3 bases and J gave up 2 bases, with 14 bases separating them. Germline loops: CDR1 GTSNPN, CDR2 SVGIG (reference sequence). The CDR3 spells CAWSGDTGAYEQYF. The CDR3 bases are TGTGCCTGGAGCGGGGACACCGGAGCCTACGAGCAGTACTTC.

The CDR3 region is CASSTGNNEQFF. In DNA, the CDR3 is TGTGCCAGTAGTACAGGAAACAATGAGCAGTTCTTC. This rearrangement joins TRBV19 to TRBJ2-1, with D unresolved. Trimming shortened V by 4 bases and J by 5 bases, and 6 bases separated the two germline ends. The germline V gene has CDR1 LNHDA and CDR2 SQIVND (reference sequence). The CDR3 consists of 12 residues.

The CDR3, as DNA: TGTGCCAGTAGTCAGACAGGGGGCACCAAAAACATTCAGTACTTC. Translated: CASSQTGGTKNIQYF. This chain links TRBV19 with TRBJ2-4, with 10 bases lining up with TRBD1. This CDR3 is 15 amino acids long. Germline-derived CDR1 and CDR2 are LNHDA and SQIVND (reference sequence). V was clipped by 5 bases and J by 2 bases; unmatched bases: 3. The variable domain in full, with the rest retrieved from reference TRBV19 and TRBJ2-4, is DGGITQSPKYLFRKEGQNVTLSCEQNLNHDAMYWYRQDPGQGLRLIYYSQIVNDFQKGDIAEGYSVSREKKESFPLTVTSAQKNPTAFYLCASSQTGGTKNIQYFGAGTRLSVL.

This chain joins TRBV7-9 and TRBJ1-2; no definite D call. This CDR3 region has 14 residues. The V end lost 6 bases, the J end lost 4 bases, and 15 bases lay between the germline ends. The germline V gene has CDR1 SEHNR and CDR2 FQNEAQ (reference sequence). The CDR3 region has the DNA TGTGCCAGCAGACGAAACAGCGTTTCCTATGGCTACACCTTC. Translation gives CASRRNSVSYGYTF.

J is TRBJ1-1 and V is TRBV18; TRBD1 might be the D (6 bases). Germline-derived CDR1 and CDR2 are KGHSH and LQKENI. The CDR3 totals 15 residues. With 8 bases removed from V and 0 bases from J, the gap between germline ends came to 16 bases. The CDR3 protein is CASADRGTLNTEAFF. In nucleotides, the CDR3 is TGTGCCAGCGCCGACCGCGGGACACTGAACACTGAAGCTTTCTTT. The complete variable domain, with remaining parts taken from reference TRBV18 and TRBJ1-1, reads NAGVMQNPRHLVRRRGQEARLRCSPMKGHSHVYWYRQLPEEGLKFMVYLQKENIIDESGMPKERFSAEFPKEGPSILRIQQVVRGDSAAYFCASADRGTLNTEAFFGQGTRLTVV.